This TCR beta chain originates from a study of T cells after yellow fever vaccination. Study-wide points: The secondary T-cell response peaked on day 5, not day 15, but was weaker.

Regarding this clonotype: Its antigen is currently unknown.

MiXCR, run by TCRdb on the 5' RACE reads, gives a single entry per CDR3 protein. In the table there are roughly 250,000 distinct CDR3 sequences, approximately 12% of which are singletons. The clonotype originates from a man aged 30-40 years who received the YFV17D yellow fever vaccine. Here the sequenced sample was CD4+ T cells sorted from PBMCs, taken 45 days after the yellow fever booster vaccination.

The DNA of the CDR3 is TGTGCCGGGGGGGGCGGGAGCTCCTACAATGAGCAGTTCTTC. It specifies CAGGGGSSYNEQFF. The chain employs TRBV7-2 and TRBJ2-1, with a possible D match to TRBD2 (7 bases). Germline V gene data show CDR1 as SGHTA and CDR2 as FQGNSA. Trimming took off 11 bases at V and 0 bases at J, with 14 bases between the two ends. The CDR3 covers 14 residues.